Shown below are 31 T cell receptor beta chains from a single sample sequenced in a study of blood T cell repertoires in COVID-19. Repertoires were generated with immunoSEQ multiplex PCR, while TCRdb's copy carries only in-frame clones and drops some. The data show 170,000 or so clones, approximately 86% seen once. Sequencing was carried out using peripheral blood. The receptor source for this set is a man aged 35 to 55 with active or convalescent COVID-19.

The count of this clone is one. V is TRBV3-1 (or the pseudogene TRBV3-2) and J is TRBJ2-2; TRBD2 aligns across 14 bases. Germline V gene lookup returns CDR1 LGHDT and CDR2 YNNKEL (reference sequence). This CDR3 is built from 19 residues. Trimming took 4 bases from V and 4 from J; bases not matched to a gene: 11. CDR3 loop: CASSLTPGLAGVVTGELFF. For the CDR3, the DNA is TGTGCCAGCAGCCTTACGCCGGGACTAGCGGGGGTAGTCACCGGGGAGCTGTTTTTT.

As to this clone: Sequence at one end of the junction differs from germline and may be a read error. The V and J genes are TRBV4-1 and TRBJ2-7, with D possibly being TRBD1 (6 bases). CDR1 is MGHRA and CDR2 is YSYEKL in the germline V gene. The length of the CDR3 is 16 residues. The CDR3 DNA reads as TGCACCAGCAGCCAAGAAATTAGACAGGCGAGCTACGAGCAGTACTTC. Its translation is CTSSQEIRQASYEQYF.

This chain uses TRBV27 with TRBJ2-4; a possible D gene is TRBD2 (6 bases). V was trimmed by 5 bases and J by 4 bases, leaving 12 bases between them. The CDR3 length is 14 residues. The germline V gene has CDR1 MNHEY and CDR2 SMNVEV (reference sequence). The CDR3 DNA is TGTGCCAGCAGTACGGGACTCCGAAAAAACATTCAGTACTTC. It yields the protein CASSTGLRKNIQYF.

The V gene is TRBV11-2, the J gene TRBJ2-1, with TRBD2 as a possible D gene (6 bases). Per germline, CDR1 SGHAT and CDR2 FQNNGV. V gave up 2 bases and J gave up 3 bases, with 14 bases separating them. The CDR3 totals 16 residues. The CDR3 loop reads CASSLRSTAGYNEQFF. Written as DNA, the CDR3 is TGTGCCAGCAGCTTAAGATCCACAGCGGGCTACAATGAGCAGTTCTTC.

The rearrangement uses TRBV19 and TRBJ1-6; D possibly corresponds to TRBD1 (5 bases). This CDR3 spans 15 amino acids. CDR1 is LNHDA and CDR2 is SQIVND in the germline V gene (reference sequence). The V gene lost 10 bases and the J gene lost 0 bases, with 13 bases spanning the gap. CDR3 amino acids: CATSGGSSYNSPLHF. As DNA, the CDR3 is TGTGCCACCTCGGGGGGGAGCTCCTATAATTCACCCCTCCACTTT.

The gene calls are TRBV3-1 (or the pseudogene TRBV3-2) and TRBJ2-5; 15 bases agree with TRBD2. Germline CDR1 is LGHDT and CDR2 is YNNKEL (reference sequence). CDR3 length: 16 residues. V shed 5 bases and J 1 base; nucleotides not matched to a gene: 2. CDR3 loop: CASSWGLAGGQETQYF. CDR3 bases: TGTGCCAGCAGCTGGGGACTAGCGGGGGGCCAAGAGACCCAGTACTTC.

The chain uses TRBV3-1 (or the pseudogene TRBV3-2) and TRBJ2-3, with 7 bases matching TRBD2. Germline CDR1 and CDR2: LGHDT and YNNKEL (reference sequence). This CDR3 has 14 amino acids. After removal of 3 bases from V and 6 bases from J, the junction contained 6 bases not matched to a gene. CDR3 sequence reads: CASSHRDYGDTQYF. The CDR3 DNA sequence: TGTGCCAGCAGCCACCGGGACTATGGGGATACGCAGTATTTT.

This chain joins TRBV27 and TRBJ1-1; TRBD1 aligns across 7 bases. Germline CDR1 reads MNHEY; CDR2 reads SMNVEV (reference sequence). This CDR3 is built from 13 residues. The trim removed 5 bases at V and 4 bases at J, leaving 4 bases unmatched. The chain's CDR3 is CASSTGVGTEAFF. In DNA form, the CDR3 reads TGTGCCAGCAGTACAGGGGTGGGCACTGAAGCTTTCTTT.

The table lists this clone with a count of one. This CDR3 reads CASGLAGGTGELFF. CDR3 DNA sequence: TGTGCCAGCGGGCTAGCGGGGGGCACCGGGGAGCTGTTTTTT. The gene calls are TRBV7-9 and TRBJ2-2; 11 bases are shared with TRBD2. J gave up 4 bases and V 8 bases, and 3 bases lay outside the gene matches. CDR3 length: 14 residues. Germline CDR1 and CDR2: SEHNR and FQNEAQ (reference sequence).

V gene TRBV6-5 combines with J gene TRBJ2-7, with D possibly TRBD1 on 5 matching bases. Trimming pared 5 bases from V and 4 bases from J, leaving 6 bases between. This CDR3 has 11 residues. CDR1 and CDR2 from the germline V gene are MNHEY and SVGAGI. This CDR3 is CASSTGYEQYF. The CDR3 nucleotides are TGTGCCAGCAGTACAGGTTACGAGCAGTACTTC.

The chain combines TRBV29-1 with TRBJ2-1, with TRBD1 identical over 7 bases. CDR1 and CDR2 from the germline V gene are SQVTM and ANQGSEA. The CDR3 extends over 14 amino acids. The ends lost 3 bases at V and 5 bases at J; junction bases unmatched: 7. Here the CDR3 reads CSVELTGTDNEQFF. The CDR3 DNA sequence: TGCAGCGTTGAGCTGACAGGGACCGACAATGAGCAGTTCTTC.

The chain links TRBV10-1 to TRBJ1-5; 8 bases fit TRBD1. The CDR3 is 13 amino acids. CDR1 WNHNN and CDR2 SYGVQD come from the germline V gene (reference sequence). V gave up 5 bases and J gave up 5 bases; unmatched junction bases: 2. In DNA form, the CDR3 reads TGCGCCAGCAGTCCGGACAGGGATCAGCCCCAGCATTTT. Translated, it gives CASSPDRDQPQHF.

This rearrangement joins TRBV9 to TRBJ2-1; 8 bases line up with TRBD2. Germline CDR1 reads SGDLS; CDR2 reads YYNGEE. The CDR3 is 17 residues long. V shed 3 bases and J 6 bases; nucleotides not matched to a gene: 14. CDR3 nucleotide sequence: TGTGCCAGCAGCGGGCCCAGCAGCGGGGGTAATCTCAATGAGCAGTTCTTC. Its protein is CASSGPSSGGNLNEQFF.

J is TRBJ1-2 and V is TRBV5-1; D might be TRBD1 (6 bases). Germline V gives CDR1 SGHRS, CDR2 YFSETQ. The CDR3 spans 15 residues. V was cut by 0 bases and J by 4 bases, with 13 bases left in between. DNA for the CDR3: TGCGCCAGCAGCTTGGCCAGGGGAGGGGTCTATGGCTACACCTTC. Translated: CASSLARGGVYGYTF.

The gene calls are TRBV28 and TRBJ1-5; tentatively, D is TRBD1 (6 bases). Germline V lookup: CDR1 MDHEN, CDR2 SYDVKM. The CDR3 spans 16 residues. V lost 6 bases, J lost 5 bases, and 20 bases lay in between. Here the CDR3 DNA reads TGTGCCAGCAGGACCCCCATAGGGGGGGTCCATCAGCCCCAGCATTTT. Its protein product is CASRTPIGGVHQPQHF.

V and J are TRBV7-9 and TRBJ2-7, with TRBD1 identical over 9 bases. Germline loops: CDR1 SEHNR, CDR2 FQNEAQ (reference sequence). With 7 bases clipped from V and 3 bases from J, the junction kept 7 bases outside the gene matches. This CDR3 spans 14 amino acids. The CDR3 DNA sequence: TGTGCCAGCATATCAGACAGGGGGGACTACGAGCAGTACTTC. It codes for CASISDRGDYEQYF. Together with reference TRBV7-9 and TRBJ2-7, the CDR3 gives the full variable domain: DTGVSQNPRHKITKRGQNVTFRCDPISEHNRLYWYRQTLGQGPEFLTYFQNEAQLEKSRLLSDRFSAERPKGSFSTLEIQRTEQGDSAMYLCASISDRGDYEQYFGPGTRLTVT.

V gene TRBV2 combines with J gene TRBJ1-1, with 7 bases lining up with TRBD1. From germline, CDR1 is SNHLY and CDR2 FYNNEI. The V segment lost 5 bases and the J segment 2 bases; nucleotides outside the gene matches: 5. CDR3 length equals 14 residues. CDR3 sequence: CASSMTGTNTEAFF. For the CDR3, the DNA is TGTGCCAGCAGTATGACAGGGACTAACACTGAAGCTTTCTTT. The full variable domain, rest sourced from reference TRBV2 and TRBJ1-1, is EPEVTQTPSHQVTQMGQEVILRCVPISNHLYFYWYRQILGQKVEFLVSFYNNEISEKSEIFDDQFSVERPDGSNFTLKIRSTKLEDSAMYFCASSMTGTNTEAFFGQGTRLTVV.

The V and J genes are TRBV7-2 and TRBJ2-1; 11 bases line up with TRBD1. Germline CDR1 is SGHTA and CDR2 is FQGNSA. V lost 3 bases to trimming and J lost 6 bases; unmatched junction nucleotides: 4. CDR3 length: 15 residues. The CDR3 DNA follows: TGTGCCAGCAGCTTCCCCGGGACAGGGGGCAATGAGCAGTTCTTC. Translation gives CASSFPGTGGNEQFF.

The gene calls are TRBV18 and TRBJ2-1; 9 bases align to TRBD2. Germline V gene data show CDR1 as KGHSH and CDR2 as LQKENI. With 5 bases clipped from V and 4 bases from J, the junction kept 6 bases outside the gene matches. There are 15 residues in the CDR3. The CDR3 coding sequence is TGTGCCAGCTCATACCAGCGGGGGGATTACAATGAGCAGTTCTTC. Translating gives CASSYQRGDYNEQFF.

Comments on this clone: Other DNA sequences from this sample encode an identical CDR3 as well. The gene calls are TRBV3-1 (or the pseudogene TRBV3-2) and TRBJ1-2; TRBD1 matches 8 bases. Germline CDR1 and CDR2: LGHDT and YNNKEL (reference sequence). Trimming at V came to 5 bases and at J to 8 bases, leaving 7 bases not matched to a gene. The length of the CDR3 is 13 residues. CDR3 sequence: CASSLGQGGGYTF. In nucleotides, the CDR3 is TGTGCCAGCAGCTTAGGACAGGGCGGCGGCTACACCTTC.

The V and J genes are TRBV27 and TRBJ2-7; 10 bases are shared with TRBD2. The trim removed 5 bases at V and 2 bases at J, leaving 6 bases unmatched. Per germline, CDR1 MNHEY and CDR2 SMNVEV (reference sequence). The CDR3 contains 15 residues. The CDR3 here is CASSISSGGTYEQYF. For the CDR3, the DNA is TGTGCCAGCAGTATCTCTAGCGGGGGAACCTACGAGCAGTACTTC.

This clone was seen a single time. The chain joins TRBV28 to TRBJ1-2; no firm D call. CDR1 and CDR2 from the germline V gene are MDHEN and SYDVKM. V was shortened by 2 bases and J by 8 bases, with 12 bases between the two germline ends. CDR3 size: 13 residues. The CDR3 DNA follows: TGTGCCAGCAGTTTAGGTGGGCGCTTAGGCTACACCTTC. Residues: CASSLGGRLGYTF.

The chain uses TRBV4-1 and TRBJ2-3; 10 bases line up with TRBD1. CDR3 length equals 16 residues. After removal of 0 bases from V and 6 bases from J, the junction contained 6 bases not matched to a gene. Germline V lookup: CDR1 MGHRA, CDR2 YSYEKL. CDR3 amino acids: CASSQDPDRGADTQYF. CDR3 DNA sequence: TGCGCCAGCAGCCAAGATCCGGACAGGGGGGCCGATACGCAGTATTTT.

The gene calls are TRBV6-5 and TRBJ1-3, with 7 bases matching TRBD1. V lost 6 bases to trimming and J lost 1 base; unmatched junction nucleotides: 6. The germline V gene has CDR1 MNHEY and CDR2 SVGAGI. CDR3 size: 15 residues. Here the CDR3 reads CASRMGQRSGNTIYF. DNA for the CDR3: TGTGCCAGCAGAATGGGACAGAGATCTGGAAACACCATATATTTT.

This chain links TRBV19 with TRBJ1-3; a possible D gene is TRBD1 (6 bases). Germline assignment: CDR1 LNHDA and CDR2 SQIVND (reference sequence). The CDR3 has 15 amino acids. Between the trimmed V and J ends, which lost 6 bases and 0 bases, there was a span of 12 bases. The CDR3 region is CASSTPGASGNTIYF. Here the CDR3 DNA reads TGTGCCAGTAGCACCCCAGGGGCCTCTGGAAACACCATATATTTT.

The rearrangement links TRBV6-1 to TRBJ1-1; no clear D. The CDR3 has 14 amino acids. V dropped 3 bases and J dropped 0 bases, with 8 bases sitting between them. Germline CDR1 is MNHNS and CDR2 is SASEGT. CDR3 protein: CASSDPTMNTEAFF. In DNA form, the CDR3 reads TGTGCCAGCAGTGATCCGACAATGAACACTGAAGCTTTCTTT.

This clone was seen more than once but under ten times. V usage is TRBV7-9 and J usage is TRBJ1-3; perhaps TRBD1 as D (5 bases). V lost 6 bases and J 6 bases, leaving 12 bases between the germline ends. The germline V gene encodes CDR1 SEHNR and CDR2 FQNEAQ (reference sequence). The CDR3 length is 13 residues. In DNA form, the CDR3 reads TGTGCCAGCAGTGCAGGGTTCGAAAACACCATATATTTT. Translation gives CASSAGFENTIYF.

In its sample, this clone was seen a few times. The chain has TRBV28 and TRBJ2-1, with 14 bases matching TRBD2. The CDR3 spans 17 residues. Germline CDR1 reads MDHEN; CDR2 reads SYDVKM. V lost 3 bases to trimming and J lost 10 bases; unmatched junction nucleotides: 11. The DNA for the CDR3 is TGTGCCAGCAGTTTGGGCCGGACTAGCGGGGGGCCTGGGGAGCAGTTCTTC. It specifies CASSLGRTSGGPGEQFF.

V usage is TRBV29-1 and J usage is TRBJ2-3, with TRBD2 matching 14 bases. Germline CDR1 reads SQVTM; CDR2 reads ANQGSEA. The CDR3 contains 16 residues. V dropped 0 bases and J dropped 2; count of bases not matched to a gene: 1. CDR3 sequence: CSVEEGLAGDTDTQYF. CDR3 nucleotides: TGCAGCGTTGAAGAGGGACTAGCGGGGGACACAGATACGCAGTATTTT.

The V gene is TRBV5-1, the J gene TRBJ2-7; 8 bases are a match to TRBD1. Germline V gene lookup returns CDR1 SGHRS and CDR2 YFSETQ. The CDR3 runs 16 residues. The junction had 13 bases not matched to a gene; V was cut back by 4 bases and J by 4 bases. This CDR3 reads CASSPRPGTGDYEQYF. In nucleotides, the CDR3 is TGCGCCAGCAGCCCGAGACCCGGGACAGGAGATTACGAGCAGTACTTC.

The rearrangement links TRBV6-5 to TRBJ2-7; 7 bases align to TRBD1. V was clipped by 0 bases and J by 3 bases; unmatched bases: 2. Germline V CDR1 and CDR2: MNHEY, SVGAGI. The CDR3 has 14 residues. CDR3 DNA sequence: TGTGCCAGCAGTTACTCTGGACAGGTCTACGAGCAGTACTTC. Its protein product is CASSYSGQVYEQYF.